These 9 T cell receptor beta chains were sequenced from one sample in a study of T cell changes during pregnancy in multiple sclerosis. Libraries were prepared by immunoSEQ multiplex PCR; TCRdb keeps only in-frame clonotypes and omits some of them. Of 50,000 to 65,000 clones listed, about nine tenths are singletons. The specimen comprised peripheral blood, sampled after pregnancy. Source of these receptors: a female donor with multiple sclerosis, enrolled in a pregnancy study.

V gene TRBV19 combines with J gene TRBJ2-3, with D maybe TRBD2 (7 bases). V was trimmed by 5 bases and J by 5 bases, leaving 11 bases between them. In germline, CDR1 is LNHDA, CDR2 SQIVND (reference sequence). The CDR3 length is 13 residues. The CDR3 DNA is TGTGCCAGTAGTCCCGGGGGGCAAGATACGCAGTATTTT. This sequence encodes CASSPGGQDTQYF.

The chain employs TRBV25-1 and TRBJ1-1; a possible D gene is TRBD1 (5 bases). The CDR3 length is 14 residues. Germline V gives CDR1 MGHDK, CDR2 SYGVNS. Trimming cost V 3 bases and J 6 bases, with 14 bases left between them. CDR3 residues: CASSDYEQGSEAFF. DNA of the CDR3: TGTGCCAGCAGTGATTACGAGCAGGGATCTGAAGCTTTCTTT.

This chain connects TRBV7-9 to TRBJ1-5, with 9 positions matching TRBD1. CDR1 and CDR2 (germline): SEHNR, FQNEAQ (reference sequence). Trimming took 4 bases from V and 11 from J; bases not matched to a gene: 21. CDR3 length: 18 amino acids. The CDR3 reads CASSSETSPGTGFWTQHF. The CDR3 coding sequence is TGTGCCAGCAGCTCAGAAACTAGTCCCGGGACAGGGTTCTGGACCCAGCATTTT.

This chain uses TRBV7-3 with TRBJ2-3, with D unclear. Germline loops: CDR1 SGHTA, CDR2 FQGTGA. This CDR3 region has 13 residues. V was trimmed by 1 base and J by 4 bases, leaving 6 bases between them. Written as DNA, the CDR3 is TGTGCCAGCAGCTTAATTAGAGCAGATACGCAGTATTTT. Translating it yields CASSLIRADTQYF.

V is TRBV6-1 and J is TRBJ1-5; TRBD1 agrees at 7 bases. The CDR3 has 13 residues. CDR1 and CDR2 (germline): MNHNS, SASEGT. The trim removed 7 bases at V and 6 bases at J, leaving 6 bases unmatched. The chain's CDR3 is CASTLTGRQPQHF. The CDR3 nucleotides are TGTGCCAGCACCCTGACAGGGCGTCAGCCCCAGCATTTT.

V usage is TRBV5-1 and J usage is TRBJ2-3, with TRBD2 as a possible D gene (6 bases). There are 15 residues in the CDR3. Germline V gene sequence: CDR1 SGHRS, CDR2 YFSETQ. V lost 7 bases and J 0 bases, leaving 15 bases between the germline ends. CDR3 sequence reads: CASDPAGYSTDTQYF. CDR3 DNA sequence: TGCGCCAGCGATCCTGCGGGGTACAGCACAGATACGCAGTATTTT. Together with reference TRBV5-1 and TRBJ2-3, the CDR3 gives the full variable domain: KAGVTQTPRYLIKTRGQQVTLSCSPISGHRSVSWYQQTPGQGLQFLFEYFSETQRNKGNFPGRFSGRQFSNSRSEMNVSTLELGDSALYLCASDPAGYSTDTQYFGPGTRLTVL.

To note about this clone: The sample has other DNA sequences that encode this CDR3 too. V is TRBV6-4 and J is TRBJ2-3; TRBD2 matches 11 bases. CDR1 is MRHNA and CDR2 is SNTAGT in the germline V gene. V lost 0 bases, J lost 4 bases, and 0 bases stayed unmatched. CDR3 length equals 15 residues. The CDR3 nucleotides are TGTGCCAGCAGTGACTCTAGCGGGGGGGCAGATACGCAGTATTTT. This gives the protein CASSDSSGGADTQYF.

The V gene is TRBV19, the J gene TRBJ1-1; TRBD1 matches at 10 bases. The V and J ends lost 7 bases and 5 bases, in that order; junction bases with no gene match: 4. Per germline, CDR1 LNHDA and CDR2 SQIVND (reference sequence). The CDR3 loop spans 13 amino acids. In nucleotides, the CDR3 is TGTGCCAGTACCGGACAGGGGGATACTGAAGCTTTCTTT. Its protein product is CASTGQGDTEAFF.

The V gene is TRBV6-5, the J gene TRBJ1-1; D is undetermined. The CDR3 has 14 amino acids. Trimming removed 7 bases from V and 1 base from J, with 13 bases in between. Germline lookup yields CDR1 MNHEY and CDR2 SVGAGI. CDR3 DNA: TGTGCCAGCACAAGACTGGTGGGGAACACTGAAGCTTTCTTT. It specifies CASTRLVGNTEAFF.